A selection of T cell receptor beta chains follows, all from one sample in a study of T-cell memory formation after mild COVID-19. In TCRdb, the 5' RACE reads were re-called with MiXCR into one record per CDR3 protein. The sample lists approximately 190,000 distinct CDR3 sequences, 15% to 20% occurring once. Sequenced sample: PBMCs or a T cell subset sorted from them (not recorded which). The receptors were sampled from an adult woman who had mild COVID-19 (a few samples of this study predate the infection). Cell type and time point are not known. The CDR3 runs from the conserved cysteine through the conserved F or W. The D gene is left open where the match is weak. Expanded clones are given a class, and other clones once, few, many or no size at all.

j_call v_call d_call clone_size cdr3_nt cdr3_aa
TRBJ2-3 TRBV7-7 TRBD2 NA TGTGCCAGCAGCCCCCAGCGGGGTAGCACAGATACGCAGTATTTT CASSPQRGSTDTQYF
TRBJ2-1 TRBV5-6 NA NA TGTGCCAGCAGCCCGGGAGACAGTAACAATGAGCAGTTCTTC CASSPGDSNNEQFF
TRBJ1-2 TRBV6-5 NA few TGTGCCAGCAGTTACTCGACCGGTTTAGGTGGCTACACCTTC CASSYSTGLGGYTF
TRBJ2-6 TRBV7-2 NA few TGTGCCAGCAGCTCCCGCCTCAGTAAAGCTGGGGCCAACGTCCTGACTTTC CASSSRLSKAGANVLTF
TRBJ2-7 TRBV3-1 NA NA TGTGCCAGCAGCCCCATGCTCGGTTACGAGCAGTACTTC CASSPMLGYEQYF
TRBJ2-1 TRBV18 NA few TGTGCCAGCTCACCTGCTCGCCGGCTGTTGGGCAATGAGCAGTTCTTC CASSPARRLLGNEQFF
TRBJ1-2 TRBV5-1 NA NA TGCGCCAGCACGCAGGGGCTTAACTATGGCTACACCTTC CASTQGLNYGYTF
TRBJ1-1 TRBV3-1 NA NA TGTGCCAGCAGCCAAGGACCGGCCTCTGAAGCTTTCTTT CASSQGPASEAFF
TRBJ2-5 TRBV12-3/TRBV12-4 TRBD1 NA TGTGCCAGCAGCCCGACAGGGGGAGAGACCCAGTACTTC CASSPTGGETQYF
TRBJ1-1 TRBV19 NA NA TGTGCCAGTAGTATTCTCTTCGGGGGCATGAACACTGAAGCTTTCTTT CASSILFGGMNTEAFF
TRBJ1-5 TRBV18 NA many TGTGCCAGCTCACCACAGGGTACGATGCAGCCCCAGCATTTT CASSPQGTMQPQHF
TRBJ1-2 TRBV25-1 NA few TGTGCCAGCAGTGAAGGGACCTATGGCTACACCTTC CASSEGTYGYTF
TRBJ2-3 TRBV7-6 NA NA TGTGCCAGCAGCTTAAGGGTTACCACTACAGATACGCAGTATTTT CASSLRVTTTDTQYF
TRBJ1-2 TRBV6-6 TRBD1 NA TGTGCCAGCAGTGCCGGGACAGGGCGAGGCTACACCTTC CASSAGTGRGYTF
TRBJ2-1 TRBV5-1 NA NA TGCGCCAGCAGCTTGTTGTCCTCCGATGGTCAGGGCTCCTACAATGAGCAGTTCTTC CASSLLSSDGQGSYNEQFF
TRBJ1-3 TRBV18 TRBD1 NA TGTGCCAGCTCACCCCCGGACAGGGGAACCTTCTCTGGAAACACCATATATTTT CASSPPDRGTFSGNTIYF
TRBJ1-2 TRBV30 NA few TGTGCCTGGAGTGACGGATACTATGGCTACACCTTC CAWSDGYYGYTF
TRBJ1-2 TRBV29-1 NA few TGCAGCGTTGAAGGGCAGGGAGGCAGCTACACCTTC CSVEGQGGSYTF
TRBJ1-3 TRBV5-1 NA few TGCGCCAGCAGCTTGGTTGGGCAGGACTCTGGAAACACCATATATTTT CASSLVGQDSGNTIYF
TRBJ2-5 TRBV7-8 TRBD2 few TGTGCCAGCAGGGGGACTAGTTCGGAGACCCAGTACTTC CASRGTSSETQYF
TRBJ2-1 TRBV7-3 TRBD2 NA TGTGCCAGCAGCCCAAGTGGGGCGGGAGCCTCCTACAATGAGCAGTTCTTC CASSPSGAGASYNEQFF
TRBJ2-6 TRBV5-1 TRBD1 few TGCGCCAGCAGCTTGGCCGGGACAGCCCGCTCTGGGGCCAACGTCCTGACTTTC CASSLAGTARSGANVLTF
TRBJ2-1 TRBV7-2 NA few TGTGCCAGCAGCTTTGAATCCTCCAATGAGCAGTTCTTC CASSFESSNEQFF
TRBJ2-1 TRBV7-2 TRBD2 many TGTGCCAGCAGCTTATCTAGCGGGAGGATCCCCAATGAGCAGTTCTTC CASSLSSGRIPNEQFF
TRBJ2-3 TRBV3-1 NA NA TGTGCCAGCAGCCCGGACCCCTCAAGAGATACGCAGTATTTT CASSPDPSRDTQYF
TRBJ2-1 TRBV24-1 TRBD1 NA TGTGCCACCGCGGGACAGGGGCCGAATGAGCAGTTCTTC CATAGQGPNEQFF
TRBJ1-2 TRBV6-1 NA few TGTGCCAGCAGTGAAGCGGGGCAGGGCTGGGGCTATGGCTACACCTTC CASSEAGQGWGYGYTF
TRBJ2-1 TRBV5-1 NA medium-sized TGCGCCAGCAGCTTGCGGGTTAGTGGGACCTACAATGAGCAGTTCTTC CASSLRVSGTYNEQFF
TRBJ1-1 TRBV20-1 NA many TGCAGTGCTGTTATCAACAGGAGACCTGAAGCTTTCTTT CSAVINRRPEAFF
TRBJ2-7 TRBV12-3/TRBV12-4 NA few TGTGCCAGCAGTTTAGAGTTCTCCTACGAGCAGTACTTC CASSLEFSYEQYF
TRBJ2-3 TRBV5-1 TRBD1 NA TGCGCCAGCAGCTTTGGGGACAGGGGCACAGATACGCAGTATTTT CASSFGDRGTDTQYF
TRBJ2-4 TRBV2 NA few TGTGCCAGCAGTGGGTTAGTACAAAACATTCAGTACTTC CASSGLVQNIQYF
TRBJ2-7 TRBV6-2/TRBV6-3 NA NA TGTGCCAGCAGGGACCGCTACGAGCAGTACTTC CASRDRYEQYF
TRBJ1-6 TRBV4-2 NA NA TGTGCCAGCAGCCAAGATCCACAGGGATACAATTCACCCCTCCACTTT CASSQDPQGYNSPLHF
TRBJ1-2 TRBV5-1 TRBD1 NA TGCGCCAGCAGCCTACGGACAGGGGATAACTATGGCTACACCTTC CASSLRTGDNYGYTF
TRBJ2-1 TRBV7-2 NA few TGTGCCAGCAGCCCCCCGGGGGTGAGCTCCTACAATGAGCAGTTCTTC CASSPPGVSSYNEQFF
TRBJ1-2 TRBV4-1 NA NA TGCGCCAGCAGCCAAGCGGGGGGGAGAAGCTATGGCTACACCTTC CASSQAGGRSYGYTF
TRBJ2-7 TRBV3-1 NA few TGTGCCAGCAGCCGCCGGGGTAACTACGAGCAGTACTTC CASSRRGNYEQYF
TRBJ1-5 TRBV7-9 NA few TGTGCCAGCAGCTGGGGCCCTCAGCCCCAGCATTTT CASSWGPQPQHF
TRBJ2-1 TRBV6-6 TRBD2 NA TGTGCCAGCAGTTACTCGAGTAGCGGGTGGGGGAATGAGCAGTTCTTC CASSYSSSGWGNEQFF
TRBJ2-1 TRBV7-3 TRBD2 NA TGTGCCAGCAGCTTAGTCGGTAGCGGGGTCTCCTACAATGAGCAGTTCTTC CASSLVGSGVSYNEQFF
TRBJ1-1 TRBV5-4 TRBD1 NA TGTGCCAGCACCCAAGGGGACAGGGGGCAGTTGAACACTGAAGCTTTCTTT CASTQGDRGQLNTEAFF
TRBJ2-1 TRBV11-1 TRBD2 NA TGTGCCAGCAGCGTCGTCAGCGGGAGGTATCAGTTCTTC CASSVVSGRYQFF
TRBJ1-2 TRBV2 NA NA TGTGCCAGCAGTGAAGATCAGGGCCCCAACACCTTC CASSEDQGPNTF
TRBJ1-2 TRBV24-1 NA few TGTGCCACCAGTGATTTTGGTGGCTACACCTTC CATSDFGGYTF
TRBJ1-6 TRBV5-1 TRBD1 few TGCGCCAGCAGCCCGGGACAGGGGGAAAGGTCACCCCTCCACTTT CASSPGQGERSPLHF
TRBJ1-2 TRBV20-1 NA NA TGCAGTGCCCGCATCCGGGACGGTCTATCCAGTGGCTACACCTTC CSARIRDGLSSGYTF
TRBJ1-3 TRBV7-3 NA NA TGTGCCAGCAGCCCCGCCGGGTACTCTGGAAACACCATATATTTT CASSPAGYSGNTIYF
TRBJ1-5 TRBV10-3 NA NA TGTGCCACCTCCGGGACGGCTAGCAATCAGCCCCAGCATTTT CATSGTASNQPQHF
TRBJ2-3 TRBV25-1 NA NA TGTGCCAGCAGTGACCGAATTAACACAGATACGCAGTATTTT CASSDRINTDTQYF
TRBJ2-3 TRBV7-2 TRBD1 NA TGTGCCAGCAGACAGGGGCAGAGCATAGATACGCAGTATTTT CASRQGQSIDTQYF
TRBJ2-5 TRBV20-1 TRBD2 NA TGCAGTGCTCCTCCCGCGGCTAGCGGGGGGGCGTTTGAAGAGACCCAGTACTTC CSAPPAASGGAFEETQYF
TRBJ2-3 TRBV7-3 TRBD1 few TGTGCCAGCCGACAGGGTCACACAGATACGCAGTATTTT CASRQGHTDTQYF
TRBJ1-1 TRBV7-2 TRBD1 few TGTGCCAGCAGCCATCATTTACGGGACAGGCCTAAATCGAGCCGGGGGACTGAAGCTTTCTTT CASSHHLRDRPKSSRGTEAFF